Below are 17 T cell receptor beta chains sequenced from a single sample in a study of immune evolution from preneoplasia to lung adenocarcinoma. The assay was immunoSEQ multiplex PCR, and TCRdb's table has in-frame clones only and misses some. The repertoire holds some 9,800 clones, with 88% as singletons. Material: FFPE invasive lung adenocarcinoma tissue. All receptors derive from a person aged 65 to 85 with invasive lung adenocarcinoma. Some clones in this sample may be carry-over from other donors' samples.

The J gene is TRBJ2-2, the V gene TRBV7-9; the match to TRBD2 covers 7 bases. CDR1 is SEHNR and CDR2 is FQNEAQ in the germline V gene (reference sequence). CDR3 length: 13 amino acids. V gave up 5 bases and J gave up 5 bases; unmatched junction bases: 2. CDR3 nucleotides: TGTGCCAGCAGCCGTAGCGGGACCGGGGAGCTGTTTTTT. Protein sequence: CASSRSGTGELFF.

The rearrangement uses TRBV9 and TRBJ2-7, with no clear D. Germline CDR1 is SGDLS and CDR2 is YYNGEE. Trimming stripped 0 bases from V and 0 bases from J, with 7 bases between. The CDR3 covers 14 residues. CDR3 sequence (DNA): TGTGCCAGCAGCGTAGCTTGGAGCTCCTACGAGCAGTACTTC. This translates into CASSVAWSSYEQYF.

The V gene is TRBV7-9, the J gene TRBJ2-3; 10 nucleotides align to TRBD2. This CDR3 contains 14 residues. J gave up 4 bases and V 6 bases, and 4 bases lay outside the gene matches. The V gene's germline CDR1 is SEHNR and CDR2 FQNEAQ (reference sequence). CDR3 in DNA: TGTGCCAGCAGAAACAGCGGGGGGGCAGATACGCAGTATTTT. Translation: CASRNSGGADTQYF.

This CDR3 is CASSFMDKRNYGYTF. In nucleotides, the CDR3 is TGTGCCAGCAGCTTTATGGACAAACGAAACTATGGCTACACCTTC. The V and J genes are TRBV11-2 and TRBJ1-2, with D perhaps matching TRBD1 (5 bases). Germline CDR1 reads SGHAT; CDR2 reads FQNNGV. The CDR3 is 15 amino acids. The V and J ends lost 3 bases and 2 bases respectively, with 13 bases between them. Full variable domain (outside the CDR3, taken from reference TRBV11-2 and TRBJ1-2): EAGVAQSPRYKIIEKRQSVAFWCNPISGHATLYWYQQILGQGPKLLIQFQNNGVVDDSQLPKDRFSAERLKGVDSTLKIQPAKLEDSAVYLCASSFMDKRNYGYTFGSGTRLTVV.

The count of this clone is one. The chain combines TRBV19 with TRBJ1-5; D is undetermined. From germline, CDR1 is LNHDA and CDR2 SQIVND (reference sequence). The germline V and J ends were trimmed by 7 bases and 6 bases, with 19 bases remaining between them. This CDR3 region has 15 residues. The CDR3 here is CASTTWGGRTQPQHF. The CDR3 DNA follows: TGTGCCAGTACCACTTGGGGAGGGCGGACTCAGCCCCAGCATTTT.

The gene calls are TRBV11-3 and TRBJ2-2; D remains ambiguous. This CDR3 has 13 amino acids. Trimming pared 4 bases from V and 4 bases from J, leaving 7 bases between. Germline lookup yields CDR1 SGHNT and CDR2 YENEEA. The CDR3 reads CASSSVTTGELFF. In DNA, the CDR3 is TGTGCCAGCAGCTCAGTTACCACCGGGGAGCTGTTTTTT.

This chain connects TRBV28 to TRBJ2-1; D may be TRBD1 (5 bases). CDR3 length: 16 amino acids. Germline lookup yields CDR1 MDHEN and CDR2 SYDVKM. Trimming pared 5 bases from V and 9 bases from J, leaving 23 bases between. CDR3 sequence reads: CASSPLGRQEMGEQFF. For the CDR3, the DNA is TGTGCCAGCAGTCCCTTGGGGCGGCAGGAGATGGGTGAGCAGTTCTTC.

This clone is a singleton in its sample. This chain links TRBV6-1 with TRBJ1-2; D uncertain. Germline assignment: CDR1 MNHNS and CDR2 SASEGT. Trimming removed 6 bases from V and 4 bases from J, with 12 bases in between. The CDR3 extends over 13 amino acids. Here the CDR3 DNA reads TGTGCCAGCAGCGCATCAGAGTCCTATGGCTACACCTTC. Protein: CASSASESYGYTF.

This chain uses TRBV4-1 with TRBJ2-3; D gene uncertain. The CDR3 loop spans 12 amino acids. Trimming removed 4 bases from V and 4 bases from J, with 6 bases in between. From germline, CDR1 is MGHRA and CDR2 YSYEKL. CDR3 in DNA: TGCGCCAGCAGCCTTTCCTCAGATACGCAGTATTTT. It codes for CASSLSSDTQYF.

CDR3 region: CASSLAGRGNTIYF. CDR3 nucleotide sequence: TGTGCCAGCAGCTTAGCAGGGCGGGGAAACACCATATATTTT. V and J are TRBV7-8 and TRBJ1-3, with no clear D. CDR1 is SGHVS and CDR2 is FQNEAQ in the germline V gene. The CDR3 extends over 14 amino acids. V gave up 0 bases and J gave up 4 bases, with 7 bases separating them.

The J gene is TRBJ2-2, the V gene TRBV6-5; D gene unclear. Trimming pared 2 bases from V and 6 bases from J, leaving 4 bases between. CDR1 is MNHEY and CDR2 is SVGAGI in the germline V gene. The CDR3 runs 12 residues. CDR3 protein: CASSYVAGELFF. The CDR3 coding sequence is TGTGCCAGCAGTTACGTGGCCGGGGAGCTGTTTTTT.

A few counts support this clone. The identical CDR3 is also encoded by other nucleotide sequences in the sample. The chain combines TRBV5-8 with TRBJ2-6; no definite D call. The CDR3 has 15 residues. Germline CDR1 is SGHTS and CDR2 is YDEGEE. Trimming took 0 bases from V and 4 from J, leaving 8 bases between them. CDR3 coding DNA: TGTGCCAGCAGCTTGGAGGTATCCGGGGCCAACGTCCTGACTTTC. Its translation: CASSLEVSGANVLTF.

CDR3 protein: CASSLFSGANVLTF. The CDR3 DNA is TGTGCCAGCAGCTTATTCTCTGGGGCCAACGTCCTGACTTTC. The genes are TRBV7-9 and TRBJ2-6, with unresolved D. Germline V lookup: CDR1 SEHNR, CDR2 FQNEAQ (reference sequence). V was pared by 2 bases and J by 0 bases, with 2 bases between. There are 14 residues in the CDR3.

V gene TRBV21-1 combines with J gene TRBJ2-3; the D call in the table, TRBD1, was not verified against the DNA. TRBV21-1 is described as a pseudogene. This CDR3 is 17 amino acids long. The CDR3 here is CASSRPFGTSRADTQYF. In DNA, the CDR3 is TGTGCCAGCAGCCGACCCTTTGGGACATCACGTGCGGATACGCAGTATTTT.

This clone has a single count. The rearrangement joins TRBV29-1 to TRBJ2-7; no clear D gene. CDR1 SQVTM and CDR2 ANQGSEA come from the germline V gene. Trimming shortened V by 0 bases and J by 6 bases, and 6 bases separated the two germline ends. The CDR3 is 11 amino acids. The CDR3 nucleotides are TGCAGCGTTGAAGATCGCGGCGAGCAGTACTTC. Its protein product is CSVEDRGEQYF.

The gene calls are TRBV29-1 and TRBJ2-5; 11 positions match TRBD1. The length of the CDR3 is 16 residues. Germline CDR1 is SQVTM and CDR2 is ANQGSEA. Trimming took 1 base from V and 4 from J; bases not matched to a gene: 8. CDR3 DNA sequence: TGCAGCGTTGAAGGAGGGACAGGGGGTATGCTAGAGACCCAGTACTTC. Translated, it gives CSVEGGTGGMLETQYF.

This clone was detected only a few times. The V gene is TRBV27, the J gene TRBJ1-5, with D uncertain. Germline-derived CDR1 and CDR2 are MNHEY and SMNVEV (reference sequence). Trimming pared 6 bases from V and 9 bases from J, leaving 21 bases between. This CDR3 has 15 amino acids. The CDR3 sequence is CASSFSAAVPWPQHF. The CDR3 bases are TGTGCCAGCAGCTTCAGCGCAGCTGTCCCTTGGCCCCAGCATTTT.